One sample yielded the 3 T cell receptor beta chains listed below, sequenced in a study of CD8+ T cells in alopecia areata. RNA extraction and reverse transcription yielded cDNA as sequencing template. Clones were read by immunoSEQ multiplex PCR, and TCRdb kept only the in-frame ones, dropping some. The table records fewer than 100,000 clones, 35% to 45% of them present only once. Sequenced sample: CD4+ T cells sorted from blood. The receptors come from a human donor with alopecia areata.

CDR3 protein: CAWGTANTEAFF. CDR3 in DNA: TGTGCCTGGGGGACAGCTAACACTGAAGCTTTCTTT. V gene TRBV30 combines with J gene TRBJ1-1, with 7 nucleotides matching TRBD1. Germline trimming cut 5 bases from V and 2 bases from J; bases unmatched to any gene: 2. CDR3 length equals 12 residues. From germline, CDR1 is GTSNPN and CDR2 SVGIG (reference sequence).

The V call is TRBV29-1, the J call TRBJ2-3; D is ambiguous. The CDR3 is made up of 14 amino acids. Germline V gene sequence: CDR1 SQVTM, CDR2 ANQGSEA. V was cut by 7 bases and J by 0 bases, with 14 bases left in between. CDR3 bases: TGCAGCGCCCAACCGGGCCTAAGCACAGATACGCAGTATTTT. Amino acid sequence: CSAQPGLSTDTQYF.

This clone was recorded a few times. This chain links TRBV29-1 with TRBJ2-1, with 10 bases that match TRBD2. This CDR3 comprises 14 residues. The V and J ends lost 3 bases and 7 bases, in that order; junction bases with no gene match: 6. CDR1 SQVTM and CDR2 ANQGSEA come from the germline V gene. Written as DNA, the CDR3 is TGCAGCGTTGAGCCTAGCGGGAGTCCGAATGAGCAGTTCTTC. It codes for CSVEPSGSPNEQFF.